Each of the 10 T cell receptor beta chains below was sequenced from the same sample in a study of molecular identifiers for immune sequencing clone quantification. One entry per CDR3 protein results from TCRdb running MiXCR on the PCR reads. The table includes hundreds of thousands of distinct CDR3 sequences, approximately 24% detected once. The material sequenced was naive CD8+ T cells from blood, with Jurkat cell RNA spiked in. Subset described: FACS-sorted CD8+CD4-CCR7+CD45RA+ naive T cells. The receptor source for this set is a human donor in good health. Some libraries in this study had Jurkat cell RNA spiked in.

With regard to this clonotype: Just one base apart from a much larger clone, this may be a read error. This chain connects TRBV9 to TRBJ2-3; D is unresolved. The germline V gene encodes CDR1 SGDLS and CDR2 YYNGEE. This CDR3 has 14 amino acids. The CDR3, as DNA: TGTGCCGGCAGCGTGATAAGCCCCCCAGATACGCAGTATTTT. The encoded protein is CAGSVISPPDTQYF.

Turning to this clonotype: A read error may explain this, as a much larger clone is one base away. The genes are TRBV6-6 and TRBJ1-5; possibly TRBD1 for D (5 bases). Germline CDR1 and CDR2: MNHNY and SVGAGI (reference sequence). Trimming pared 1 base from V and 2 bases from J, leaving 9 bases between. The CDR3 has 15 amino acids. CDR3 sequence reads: CASSYWDGGNQPQHF. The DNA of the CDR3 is TGTGCCAGCAGTTACTGGGACGGGGGCAATCAGCCCCAGCATTTT.

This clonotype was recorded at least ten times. The CDR3 here is CASSAQIGGGTQYF. CDR3 DNA: TGTGCCAGCAGTGCCCAGATTGGAGGGGGTACGCAGTATTTT. The chain employs TRBV27 and TRBJ2-3; TRBD1 or TRBD2 may be the D gene (6 bases each). Trimming took 5 bases from V and 8 from J, leaving 17 bases between them. The CDR3 is 14 residues long. Germline V gives CDR1 MNHEY, CDR2 SMNVEV (reference sequence).

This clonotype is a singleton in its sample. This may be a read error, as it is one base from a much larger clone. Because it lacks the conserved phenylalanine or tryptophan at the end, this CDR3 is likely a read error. The CDR3 DNA is TGCGCCAGCAGCCAAGATGAGGAGTATGAGCAGTTCTCC. Translating gives CASSQDEEYEQFS. The chain has TRBV4-1 and TRBJ2-1; D unresolved. In germline, CDR1 is MGHRA, CDR2 YSYEKL. This CDR3 is 13 amino acids long. V lost 0 bases and J lost 8, with 8 bases in between.

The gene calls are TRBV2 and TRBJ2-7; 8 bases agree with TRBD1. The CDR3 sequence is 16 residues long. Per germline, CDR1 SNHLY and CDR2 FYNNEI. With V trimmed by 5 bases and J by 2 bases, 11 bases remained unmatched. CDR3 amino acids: CASSSMDRDGTYEQYF. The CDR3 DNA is TGTGCCAGCAGTTCTATGGACAGGGATGGCACCTACGAGCAGTACTTC.

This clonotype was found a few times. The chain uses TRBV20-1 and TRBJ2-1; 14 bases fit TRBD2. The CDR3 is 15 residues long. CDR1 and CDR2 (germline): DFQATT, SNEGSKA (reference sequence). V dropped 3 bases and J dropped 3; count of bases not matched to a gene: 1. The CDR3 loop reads CSARTSGGDYNEQFF. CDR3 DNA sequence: TGCAGTGCTAGGACTAGCGGGGGGGACTACAATGAGCAGTTCTTC.

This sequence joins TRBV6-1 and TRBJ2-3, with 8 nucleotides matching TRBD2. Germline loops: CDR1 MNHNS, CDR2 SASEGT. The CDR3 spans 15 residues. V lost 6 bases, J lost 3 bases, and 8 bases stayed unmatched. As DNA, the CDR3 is TGTGCCAGCAGCGCCAGGGTAGCGGGGACAGATACGCAGTATTTT. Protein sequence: CASSARVAGTDTQYF.

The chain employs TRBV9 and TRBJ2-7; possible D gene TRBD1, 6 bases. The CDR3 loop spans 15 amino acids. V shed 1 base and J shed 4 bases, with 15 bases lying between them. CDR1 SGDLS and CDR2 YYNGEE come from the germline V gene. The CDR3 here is CASSVIGTNQYEQYF. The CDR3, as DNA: TGTGCCAGCAGCGTAATCGGGACAAACCAGTACGAGCAGTACTTC.

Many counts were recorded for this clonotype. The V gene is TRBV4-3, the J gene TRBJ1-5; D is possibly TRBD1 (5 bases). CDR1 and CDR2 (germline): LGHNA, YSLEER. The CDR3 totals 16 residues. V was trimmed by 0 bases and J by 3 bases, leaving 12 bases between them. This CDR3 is CASSQDTGPFNQPQHF. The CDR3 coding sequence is TGCGCCAGCAGCCAAGATACAGGACCTTTCAATCAGCCCCAGCATTTT.

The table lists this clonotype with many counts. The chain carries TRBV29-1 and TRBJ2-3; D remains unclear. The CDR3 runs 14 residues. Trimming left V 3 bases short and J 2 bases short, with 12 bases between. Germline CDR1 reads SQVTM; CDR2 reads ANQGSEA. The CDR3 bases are TGCAGCGTTGACGGGCCCGTGGACACAGATACGCAGTATTTT. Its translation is CSVDGPVDTDTQYF.